This TCR beta chain stems from a study of post-analysis software for immune sequencing data. Notes on the study in general: When patients were compared with controls, 4 or 5 TRBV segments were more frequent, TRBV5-6, TRBV5-1 and TRBV20-1 among them.

A remark on this clonotype: Its matching antigen is unknown. The junction and the germline gene differ at one end; a read error may be behind it.

CDR3 length: 14 residues. Germline-derived CDR1 and CDR2 are SGHAT and FQNNGV. Libraries were made from TCR beta cDNA, and they carried unique molecular identifiers. TCRdb processed the PCR reads anew with MiXCR; each CDR3 protein has one entry. In the table there are a few hundred thousand distinct CDR3 sequences, 30% to 45% of which are singletons. This chain uses TRBV11-2 with TRBJ2-1; D may be TRBD2 (6 bases). Sequenced material: blood. The source of this sequence is a girl aged 10-17 years with multiple sclerosis. The CDR3 loop reads CASSSSRPGLGLLF. The CDR3 region has the DNA TGTGCCAGCAGCTCGTCGAGGCCGGGACTGGGGTTACTCTTC.